These 27 T cell receptor beta chains share one sample of origin, sequenced in a study of blood T cells in healthy people across ages (dated by TCRdb to about 2015). Libraries were built with 5' RACE. Reads for this sample came from an Illumina HiSeq 2500. A second PCR of about 6 to 11 cycles was run with a J-beta primer mix and a sample-barcoded 5' primer. Using fastp trimming at Q25 and MiXCR clonotype assembly, TCRdb reanalyzed the public sequencing data and kept in-frame beta chains. Rows are unified per CDR3 protein, each entry keeping the most common DNA and genes. The sample table shows some 1.5 million distinct CDR3 sequences, and 28% are seen once. Clones ranked in the top ten supply around 7.7% of the sample. The sample comprised blood. All receptors come from a woman in her twenties or thirties in good health.

There are many counts of this clonotype. The V and J genes are TRBV5-1 and TRBJ2-6; perhaps TRBD1 as D (5 bases). The V gene lost 0 bases and the J gene lost 0 bases, with 10 bases spanning the gap. This CDR3 has 17 amino acids. Germline V gives CDR1 SGHRS, CDR2 YFSETQ. CDR3 in amino acids: CASSLALTGSGANVLTF. As DNA, the CDR3 is TGCGCCAGCAGCTTGGCTCTTACAGGCTCTGGGGCCAACGTCCTGACTTTC.

Remarks on this clonotype: One base away lies a much larger clone, so this may be a sequencing read error. The chain has TRBV5-6 and TRBJ2-7; D might be TRBD2 (5 bases). The V gene's germline CDR1 is SGHDT and CDR2 YYEEEE. The CDR3 contains 15 residues. The CDR3 sequence: CASSPGVAESYKQYF. In DNA, the CDR3 is TGTGCCAGCAGCCCCGGGGTGGCAGAGTCCTACAAGCAGTACTTC.

Concerning this clonotype itself: At one end the junction does not follow the germline gene, possibly because of a read error. J is TRBJ2-1 and V is TRBV7-9, with 11 bases lining up with TRBD2. CDR3 size: 15 residues. Germline CDR1 and CDR2: SEHNR and FQNEAQ (reference sequence). The CDR3 bases are TGTGCCAGCAGCAAGCTAGCGGGGGGCCGCAATGAGCGGTTCTTC. Translating it yields CASSKLAGGRNERFF.

This chain uses TRBV5-8 with TRBJ2-7, with D perhaps being TRBD1 or TRBD2 (5 bases each). Germline V gives CDR1 SGHTS, CDR2 YDEGEE. The CDR3 totals 18 residues. V lost 0 bases and J lost 2, with 21 bases in between. The CDR3 coding sequence is TGTGCCAGCAGCTTGGTCTTTAAATGGGGAGCGGACACCTACGAGCAGTACTTC. Residues: CASSLVFKWGADTYEQYF.

A note on this clonotype: Being one base from a much bigger clone, this may be a read error. The V call is TRBV13, the J call TRBJ2-3; 7 nucleotides match TRBD2. Unmatched junction bases numbered 8, after V lost 3 bases and J lost 2 bases. CDR1 is PRHDT, CDR2 FYEKMQ, per germline (reference sequence). CDR3 size: 16 residues. The CDR3 sequence: CASSFASGGNTDTQYF. DNA for the CDR3: TGTGCCAGCAGCTTTGCATCGGGGGGTAACACAGATACGCAGTATTTT.

This chain links TRBV9 with TRBJ2-7; D remains ambiguous. V shed 0 bases and J shed 2 bases, with 6 bases lying between them. In germline, CDR1 is SGDLS, CDR2 YYNGEE. The CDR3 is 13 amino acids. The CDR3 DNA reads as TGTGCCAGCAGCGTAGCCCACGCCTACGAGCAGTACTTC. Its protein product is CASSVAHAYEQYF.

V gene TRBV10-3 combines with J gene TRBJ2-5; D perhaps matches TRBD1 (5 bases). V was cut by 2 bases and J by 3 bases, with 16 bases left in between. The CDR3 runs to 16 residues. Per germline, CDR1 ENHRY and CDR2 SYGVKD. The CDR3 bases are TGTGCCATCAGTGAGATAGGCAGGGCCATCGAAGAGACCCAGTACTTC. The encoded protein is CAISEIGRAIEETQYF.

Notes on this clonotype: One end of the junction varies from germline; a read error may be responsible. The genes are TRBV25-1 and TRBJ2-7; D is unresolved. The V gene's germline CDR1 is MGHDK and CDR2 SYGVNS. The CDR3 is made up of 15 amino acids. Here the CDR3 DNA reads TGTGCCAGAAGTGATTTTGGCGCAAGCTCCTACGAGCAGTACTTC. This translates into CARSDFGASSYEQYF.

The rearrangement links TRBV6-5 to TRBJ1-6; D not certain. The CDR3 runs 17 residues. Trimming removed 0 bases from V and 4 bases from J, with 13 bases in between. Germline-derived CDR1 and CDR2 are MNHEY and SVGAGI. DNA of the CDR3: TGTGCCAGCAGTTACTCGAATCGGGCGGCTTATAATTCACCCCTCCACTTT. It yields the protein CASSYSNRAAYNSPLHF.

The chain has TRBV18 and TRBJ2-5; D perhaps matches TRBD2 (5 bases). With the DNA end fitting TRBJ2-7 better, the J assignment may be wrong. The germline V gene encodes CDR1 KGHSH and CDR2 LQKENI. The CDR3 runs 14 residues. Here the CDR3 reads CASSTTTSSGEQYF. CDR3 in DNA: TGTGCCAGCTCGACGACTACATCTTCGGGCGAGCAGTACTTC.

The J gene is TRBJ2-5, the V gene TRBV4-2; 7 nucleotides agree with TRBD2. Germline assignment: CDR1 LGHNA and CDR2 YNFKEQ. Trimming at V came to 0 bases and at J to 1 base, leaving 11 bases not matched to a gene. The CDR3 is made up of 18 amino acids. CDR3 protein: CASSQDQKASGVQETQYF. The DNA of the CDR3 is TGTGCCAGCAGCCAAGATCAGAAGGCTAGCGGCGTCCAAGAGACCCAGTACTTC.

As regards this clonotype: One junction end disagrees with the germline gene, perhaps due to a read error. The V and J genes are TRBV29-1 and TRBJ2-1; possible D gene TRBD2, 7 bases. CDR3 length equals 13 residues. Germline values: CDR1 SQVTM, CDR2 ANQGSEA. This CDR3 is CSGGGASYNEQVF. CDR3 coding DNA: TGCAGCGGAGGGGGGGCTTCCTACAATGAGCAGGTCTTC.

The chain combines TRBV5-6 with TRBJ2-3; 8 bases are a match to TRBD1. Germline-derived CDR1 and CDR2 are SGHDT and YYEEEE. Trimming cost V 2 bases and J 2 bases; bases outside gene matches: 4. The CDR3 covers 15 residues. The CDR3 sequence: CASSFDRGPTDTQYF. The CDR3 DNA reads as TGTGCCAGCAGCTTTGACAGGGGACCCACAGATACGCAGTATTTT.

V and J are TRBV7-2 and TRBJ1-2; possibly TRBD1 for D (6 bases). CDR3 length: 15 residues. The ends were cut back, 6 bases at V and 0 bases at J, with 14 bases in the middle. Germline V gene data show CDR1 as SGHTA and CDR2 as FQGNSA. CDR3 region: CASSLWTDPNYGYTF. CDR3 in DNA: TGTGCCAGCAGTCTGTGGACAGATCCTAACTATGGCTACACCTTC.

The chain is built from TRBV20-1 and TRBJ2-1, with TRBD2 as a possible D gene (6 bases). Trimming left V 2 bases short and J 5 bases short, with 10 bases between. CDR1 is DFQATT and CDR2 is SNEGSKA in the germline V gene (reference sequence). CDR3 length: 13 residues. CDR3 DNA: TGCAGTGCTAGATCTGGGACTGACAATGAGCAGTTCTTC. It is translated as CSARSGTDNEQFF.

This clonotype was observed a few times. The chain employs TRBV12-3 or TRBV12-4 and TRBJ2-7; possible D gene TRBD2, 5 bases. V was pared by 8 bases and J by 3 bases, with 11 bases between. The CDR3 sequence is 12 residues long. The CDR3 DNA sequence: TGTGCCAGCGCCCAGGAGGTCTACGAGCAGTACTTC. It translates to CASAQEVYEQYF.

This clonotype was picked up many times. V usage is TRBV7-2 and J usage is TRBJ2-1; either TRBD1 or TRBD2 may supply D (5 bases each). The ends were cut back, 6 bases at V and 2 bases at J, with 14 bases in the middle. Per germline, CDR1 SGHTA and CDR2 FQGNSA. The CDR3 loop spans 15 amino acids. The CDR3 loop is CASSTEGTPYNEQFF. In nucleotides, the CDR3 is TGTGCCAGCAGTACAGAGGGGACCCCCTACAATGAGCAGTTCTTC.

About this clonotype: Its ends do not fully match the called genes, so a read error is possible. V is TRBV7-9 and J is TRBJ1-4, with D possibly TRBD1 on 6 matching bases. The CDR3 contains 16 residues. Per the germline V gene, CDR1 is SEHNR and CDR2 is FQNEAQ (reference sequence). Written as DNA, the CDR3 is TGTGCCGGCAGCTTATTGGGGGGCGTGGAAGAGGAAAAACTGTTTTTT. Protein sequence: CAGSLLGGVEEEKLFF. Drawing the rest from reference TRBV7-9 and TRBJ1-4, the complete variable domain is DTGVSQNPRHKITKRGQNVTFRCDPISEHNRLYWYRQTLGQGPEFLTYFQNEAQLEKSRLLSDRFSAERPKGSFSTLEIQRTEQGDSAMYLCAGSLLGGVEEEKLFFGSGTQLSVL.

A few counts support this clonotype. The chain couples TRBV20-1 to TRBJ1-5; D call uncertain. CDR1 is DFQATT, CDR2 SNEGSKA, per germline (reference sequence). This CDR3 spans 14 amino acids. V lost 0 bases and J 7 bases, leaving 13 bases between the germline ends. The CDR3 DNA reads TGCAGTGCTAGAGAGGGAGGGTCGGGGCAGCCCCAGCATTTT. Protein: CSAREGGSGQPQHF.

Points on this clonotype: A clone one base away is much larger, so this may be a read error. The CDR3 spells CSVGYSGPPYEQFF. CDR3 in DNA: TGCAGCGTTGGTTATTCGGGGCCACCATACGAGCAGTTCTTC. V gene TRBV29-1 combines with J gene TRBJ2-1; D tentatively fits TRBD1 or TRBD2 (5 bases each). V shed 4 bases and J shed 10 bases, with 20 bases lying between them. CDR1 and CDR2 from the germline V gene are SQVTM and ANQGSEA. This CDR3 has 14 residues.

This clonotype was recorded many times. The chain couples TRBV5-1 to TRBJ2-1; D gene ambiguous. The CDR3 length is 14 residues. Trimming left V 0 bases short and J 6 bases short, with 10 bases between. Germline CDR1 is SGHRS and CDR2 is YFSETQ. CDR3 in DNA: TGCGCCAGCAGCTTGGAGCGCGGTGTCAATGAGCAGTTCTTC. Protein: CASSLERGVNEQFF.

In its sample, this clonotype was seen many times. The chain uses TRBV7-8 and TRBJ2-7; possibly TRBD2 for D (6 bases). Germline CDR1 SGHVS, CDR2 FQNEAQ. Trimming cost V 4 bases and J 0 bases, with 19 bases left between them. This CDR3 has 17 residues. CDR3 DNA sequence: TGTGCCAGCAGCTCCCCGGGGACTCGCTTAAGCTCCTACGAGCAGTACTTC. Amino acid sequence: CASSSPGTRLSSYEQYF. Variable domain in full (rest from reference TRBV7-8 and TRBJ2-7): GAGVSQSPRYKVAKRGQDVALRCDPISGHVSLFWYQQALGQGPEFLTYFQNEAQLDKSGLPSDRFFAERPEGSVSTLKIQRTQQEDSAVYLCASSSPGTRLSSYEQYFGPGTRLTVT.

The chain couples TRBV7-2 to TRBJ2-1, with TRBD2 matching over 12 bases. The trim removed 4 bases at V and 8 bases at J, leaving 12 bases unmatched. CDR3 length: 17 amino acids. Germline V lookup: CDR1 SGHTA, CDR2 FQGNSA. The DNA of the CDR3 is TGTGCCAGCAGCTCCGCGCTAGCGGGAGGGCCTGCGGATGAGCAGTTCTTC. It codes for CASSSALAGGPADEQFF.

This clonotype occurred a few times. The J gene is TRBJ1-5, the V gene TRBV6-5; D unclear. V lost 2 bases and J lost 8, with 13 bases in between. Per germline, CDR1 MNHEY and CDR2 SVGAGI. The CDR3 extends over 14 amino acids. CDR3 DNA: TGTGCCAGCAGTTACGGGAGTCCCCTTGAGCCCCAGCATTTT. Translating it yields CASSYGSPLEPQHF.

This chain joins TRBV10-3 and TRBJ2-1, with D hard to call. Germline CDR1 reads ENHRY; CDR2 reads SYGVKD. This CDR3 is built from 14 residues. With 2 bases removed from V and 8 bases from J, the gap between germline ends came to 13 bases. The CDR3: CAISEPKSGYEQFF. CDR3 bases: TGTGCCATCAGTGAGCCCAAGTCTGGTTATGAGCAGTTCTTC.

This chain joins TRBV9 and TRBJ2-3, with D possibly TRBD2 on 6 matching bases. The V gene's germline CDR1 is SGDLS and CDR2 YYNGEE. The CDR3 covers 15 residues. V lost 0 bases and J lost 7, with 15 bases in between. The CDR3 bases are TGTGCCAGCAGCGTAGCTTGGGGGGTAGGAAATACGCAGTATTTT. The encoded protein is CASSVAWGVGNTQYF.

The chain has TRBV29-1 and TRBJ1-2, with no clear D. This CDR3 contains 14 residues. In germline, CDR1 is SQVTM, CDR2 ANQGSEA. V lost 2 bases and J lost 2, with 12 bases in between. As DNA, the CDR3 is TGCAGCGTTGAACAGCGCGACAAGAACTATGGCTACACCTTC. This translates into CSVEQRDKNYGYTF.